This TCR beta chain was obtained from a study of response to subunit inactivated influenza vaccine. TCRdb processed the RT-PCR reads anew with MiXCR; each CDR3 protein has one entry. The sample contains some 640,000 distinct CDR3 sequences, approximately 15% of which appear only once. This clonotype has ten or more counts. This CDR3 comprises 12 residues. V shed 3 bases and J shed 8 bases, with 10 bases lying between them. Material: PBMCs from blood, obtained 14 days before vaccination. This TCR was sampled from a man aged 50-60 years who received an inactivated influenza vaccine. The V call is TRBV12-3 or TRBV12-4, the J call TRBJ1-2; D is ambiguous. The CDR3 sequence is CASSFGLRGYTF. CDR3 coding DNA: TGTGCCAGCAGTTTCGGATTAAGAGGCTACACCTTC.